This T cell receptor (beta chain) came from a study of cytomegalovirus exposure and HLA in healthy donors. Findings and caveats of the study: There were 164 TCR beta chains listed as cytomegalovirus-associated. In a later analysis, a genetic analysis reported fewer productive-TCR N-insertions in an Asian-associated ancestry cluster than the cohort average. Reported performance of the classifier showed diagnosis of cytomegalovirus status with high specificity and sensitivity.

PCR involved 60 Vbeta and 13 Jbeta primers. Assay used: immunoSEQ multiplex PCR; TCRdb lists only in-frame clones, some missing. Of more than 150,000 clones in the sample, 80% to 85% were seen once. This clone was seen a few times. The antigen is undetermined. CDR3 length: 15 residues. CDR1 and CDR2 (germline): SGHDT, YYEEEE. The V gene end was trimmed by 4 bases and the J gene end by 2 bases; junction bases not matched to a gene: 7. The V gene is TRBV5-6, the J gene TRBJ2-7; 9 positions match TRBD2. This TCR derives from a man aged 35-49 years in good health and CMV-seropositive. Sequencing was performed on PBMCs. The CDR3 region is CASSPIAGATYEQYF. DNA of the CDR3: TGTGCCAGCAGCCCCATAGCGGGGGCCACCTACGAGCAGTACTTC.